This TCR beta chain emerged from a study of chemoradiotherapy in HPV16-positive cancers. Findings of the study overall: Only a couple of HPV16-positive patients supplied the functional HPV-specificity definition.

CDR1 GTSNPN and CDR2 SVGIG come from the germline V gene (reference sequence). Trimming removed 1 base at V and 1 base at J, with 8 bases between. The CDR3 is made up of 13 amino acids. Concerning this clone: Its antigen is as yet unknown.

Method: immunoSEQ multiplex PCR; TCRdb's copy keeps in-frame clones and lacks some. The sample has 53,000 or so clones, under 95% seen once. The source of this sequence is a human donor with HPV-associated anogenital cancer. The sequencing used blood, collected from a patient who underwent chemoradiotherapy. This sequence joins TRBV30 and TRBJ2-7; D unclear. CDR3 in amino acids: CAWSGFNSYEQYF. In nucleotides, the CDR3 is TGTGCCTGGAGTGGGTTTAATTCCTACGAGCAGTACTTC.